The 4 T cell receptor beta chains given below trace back to one sample, sequenced in a study of long-term antiretroviral therapy in people with HIV. Survey level was the resolution at which the v3.0 immunoSEQ assay ran. Profiling relied on immunoSEQ multiplex PCR, and the TCRdb table lists in-frame clones only, not all of them. The table lists tens of thousands of clones, about 84% of them singletons. Here the sequenced sample was unsorted PBMCs, taken 0.8 years before starting antiretroviral therapy. These receptor sequences come from a man between 18 and 35 years old with HIV.

This sequence joins TRBV15 and TRBJ2-2, with 11 bases aligning to TRBD2. V was pared by 5 bases and J by 5 bases, with 7 bases of the junction left unmatched. This CDR3 is built from 16 residues. CDR1 LNHNV and CDR2 YYDKDF come from the germline V gene (reference sequence). The CDR3 DNA sequence: TGTGCCACCAGCGGTAGCGGGAGGGCCAAGACCGGGGAGCTGTTTTTT. As protein: CATSGSGRAKTGELFF.

The V and J genes are TRBV18 and TRBJ2-2; the D gene is possibly TRBD1 (5 bases). Germline V gives CDR1 KGHSH, CDR2 LQKENI. Trimming took 0 bases from V and 6 from J, leaving 5 bases between them. This CDR3 has 13 amino acids. CDR3 protein: CASSPPGAGELFF. In DNA, the CDR3 is TGTGCCAGCTCACCACCAGGGGCCGGGGAGCTGTTTTTT.

In this sample, this clone turned up a few times. This chain joins TRBV11-2 and TRBJ1-3, with D possibly matching TRBD1 (6 bases). The CDR3 is made up of 17 amino acids. From germline, CDR1 is SGHAT and CDR2 FQNNGV. V lost 8 bases and J 0 bases, leaving 20 bases between the germline ends. CDR3 sequence (DNA): TGTGCCAGCGCAAACGCAGGGGTCCTAAACTCTGGAAACACCATATATTTT. Protein product: CASANAGVLNSGNTIYF.

This rearrangement joins TRBV5-4 to TRBJ2-7; D possibly corresponds to TRBD2 (6 bases). The length of the CDR3 is 14 residues. CDR1 SGHNT and CDR2 YYREEE come from the germline V gene (reference sequence). V lost 0 bases to trimming and J lost 5 bases, with 12 bases between them. The CDR3 spells CASSLGGALDEQYF. The DNA of the CDR3 is TGTGCCAGCAGCTTGGGCGGGGCCCTTGACGAGCAGTACTTC.